The sequence of this TCR beta chain was determined in a study of blood T cell repertoires in COVID-19. The V end lost 6 bases, the J end lost 6 bases, and 15 bases lay between the germline ends. The CDR3 covers 13 residues. Produced via immunoSEQ multiplex PCR; TCRdb's table is partial and in-frame only. Of about 76,000 clones listed, roughly 87% are singletons. The clonotype originates from a man aged 30 to 39 with acute or convalescent COVID-19. The specimen sequenced was peripheral blood. The rearrangement uses TRBV12-3 or TRBV12-4 and TRBJ2-7; possible D gene TRBD2, 7 bases. This CDR3 is CASSGRTESEQYF. The CDR3 region has the DNA TGTGCCAGCAGCGGGAGGACAGAGTCCGAGCAGTACTTC.